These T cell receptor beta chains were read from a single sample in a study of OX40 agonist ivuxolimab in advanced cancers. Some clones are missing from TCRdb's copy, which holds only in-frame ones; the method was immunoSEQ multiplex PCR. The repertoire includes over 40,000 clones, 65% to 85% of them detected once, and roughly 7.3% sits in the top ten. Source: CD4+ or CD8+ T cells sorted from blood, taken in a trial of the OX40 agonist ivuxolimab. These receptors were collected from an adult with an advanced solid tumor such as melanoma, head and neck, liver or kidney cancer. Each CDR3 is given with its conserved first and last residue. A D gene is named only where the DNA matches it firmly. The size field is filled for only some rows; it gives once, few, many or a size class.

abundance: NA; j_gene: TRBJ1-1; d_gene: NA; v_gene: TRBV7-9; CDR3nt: TGTGCCAGCAGTTTAACCAGGTCTGGAAACACTGAAGCTTTCTTT; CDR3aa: CASSLTRSGNTEAFF
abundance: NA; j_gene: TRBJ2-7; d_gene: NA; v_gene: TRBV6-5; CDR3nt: TGTGCCAGCAGTTACGGGGGGAACTTCCCTGGCGAGCAGTACTTC; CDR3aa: CASSYGGNFPGEQYF
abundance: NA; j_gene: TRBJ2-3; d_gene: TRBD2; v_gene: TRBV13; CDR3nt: TGTGCCAGCAGCTTGACTAGCGACGAGCAGTATTTT; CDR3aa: CASSLTSDEQYF
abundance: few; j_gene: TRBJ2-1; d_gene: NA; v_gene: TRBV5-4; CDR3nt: TGTGCCAGCCTCCCCGACTGGAGCTCCTACAATGAGCAGTTCTTC; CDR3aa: CASLPDWSSYNEQFF
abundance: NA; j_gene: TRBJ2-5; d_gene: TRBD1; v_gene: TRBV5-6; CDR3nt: TGTGCCAGCAAGAATAGCCGACAGGGACAAGAGACCCAGTACTTC; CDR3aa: CASKNSRQGQETQYF
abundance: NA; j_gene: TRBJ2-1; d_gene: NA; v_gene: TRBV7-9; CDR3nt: TGTGCCAGCAGACCGACGGATAAAAATGAGCAGTTCTTC; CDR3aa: CASRPTDKNEQFF
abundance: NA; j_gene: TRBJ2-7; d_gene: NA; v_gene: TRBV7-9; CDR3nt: TGTGCCAGCAGCTCCTACGGGCCGGCCGAGTACTTC; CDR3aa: CASSSYGPAEYF
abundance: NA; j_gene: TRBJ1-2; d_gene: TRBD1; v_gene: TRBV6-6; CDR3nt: TGTGCCAGCAGCGACCCGGCGACAGGGAGGAACTATGGCTACACCTTC; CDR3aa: CASSDPATGRNYGYTF
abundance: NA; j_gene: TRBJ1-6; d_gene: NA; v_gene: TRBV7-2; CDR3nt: TGTGCCAGCAGCTTTTTGGATTCACCCCTCCACTTT; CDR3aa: CASSFLDSPLHF
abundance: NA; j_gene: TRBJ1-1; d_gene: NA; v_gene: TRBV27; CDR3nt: TGTGCCAGCAGTTCTCGCCAGGGGAGTCCAAACACTGAAGCTTTCTTT; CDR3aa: CASSSRQGSPNTEAFF
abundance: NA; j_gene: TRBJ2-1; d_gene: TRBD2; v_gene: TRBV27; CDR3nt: TGTGCCAGCAGTTTAGGACGGGAGGGACCCTACAATGAGCAGTTCTTC; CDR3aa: CASSLGREGPYNEQFF
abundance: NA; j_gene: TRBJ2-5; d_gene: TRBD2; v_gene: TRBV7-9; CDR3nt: TGTGCCAGCAGCTTATTGGGGGGGTCTACTAGCGGATTTCAAGAGACCCAGTACTTC; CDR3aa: CASSLLGGSTSGFQETQYF
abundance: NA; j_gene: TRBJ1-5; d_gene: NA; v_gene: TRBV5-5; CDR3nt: TGTGCCAGCAGTTCGGTCCTTACAACCTCCAATCAGCCCCAGCATTTT; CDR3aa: CASSSVLTTSNQPQHF
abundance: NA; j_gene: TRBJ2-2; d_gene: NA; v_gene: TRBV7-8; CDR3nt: TGTGCCAGCAGCCCTCGAATGACCGGGGAGCTGTTTTTT; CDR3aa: CASSPRMTGELFF
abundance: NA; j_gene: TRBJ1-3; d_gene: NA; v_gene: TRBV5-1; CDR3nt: TGCGCCAGCAGCTCGGGACCGGGAAACACCATATATTTT; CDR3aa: CASSSGPGNTIYF
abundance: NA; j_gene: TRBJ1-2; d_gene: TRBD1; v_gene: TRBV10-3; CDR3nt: TGTGCCATCAGTGATCAGGGACAGGGCCGTGGCTACACCTTC; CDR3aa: CAISDQGQGRGYTF